These 9 T cell receptor beta chains were all obtained from the same sample, sequenced in a study of vaccination and CD4 T cells after COVID-19. CD4+ T cells that had been cultured provided DNA sequenced with the Oncomine TCR Beta short-read assay. TCRdb processed the PCR reads anew with MiXCR; each CDR3 protein has one entry. The data show approximately 11,000 distinct CDR3 sequences, 64% seen once. The antigens for these receptors are not known. Noted treatment: roughly ten-day PBMC culture with coronavirus spike peptide pools or control peptides (ViraFEST assay). Sequencing input: CD4+ T cells from blood, cultured in vitro. The receptor set was obtained from a human donor who had recovered from COVID-19.

The V call is TRBV12-3 or TRBV12-4, the J call TRBJ1-1; a possible D gene is TRBD1 (5 bases). This CDR3 has 14 amino acids. The V end lost 2 bases, the J end lost 6 bases, and 13 bases lay between the germline ends. Here the CDR3 reads CASSLQGALAEAFF. CDR3 DNA: TGTGCCAGCAGTTTACAAGGGGCTCTAGCTGAAGCTTTCTTT.

The chain employs TRBV19 and TRBJ2-3, with 9 nucleotides matching TRBD1. The CDR3 contains 14 residues. With 5 bases clipped from V and 4 bases from J, the junction kept 4 bases outside the gene matches. Germline-derived CDR1 and CDR2 are LNHDA and SQIVND (reference sequence). CDR3 sequence reads: CASSLGQGPDTQYF. In DNA, the CDR3 is TGTGCCAGTAGTTTGGGACAGGGCCCAGATACGCAGTATTTT. Drawing the rest from reference TRBV19 and TRBJ2-3, the complete variable domain is DGGITQSPKYLFRKEGQNVTLSCEQNLNHDAMYWYRQDPGQGLRLIYYSQIVNDFQKGDIAEGYSVSREKKESFPLTVTSAQKNPTAFYLCASSLGQGPDTQYFGPGTRLTVL.

V and J are TRBV20-1 and TRBJ1-1; TRBD1 matches at 7 bases. Germline lookup yields CDR1 DFQATT and CDR2 SNEGSKA (reference sequence). The J segment lost 1 base and the V segment lost 6 bases, leaving 5 bases of the junction unmatched. This CDR3 spans 13 amino acids. CDR3: CSAQGQRNTEAFF. DNA of the CDR3: TGCAGTGCCCAGGGACAGAGGAACACTGAAGCTTTCTTT.

J is TRBJ2-7 and V is TRBV6-1; TRBD2 matches 16 bases. The CDR3 is made up of 14 amino acids. J lost 6 bases, V lost 7 bases, and 3 bases had no gene match. Germline V gene lookup returns CDR1 MNHNS and CDR2 SASEGT. CDR3 DNA sequence: TGTGCCAGCACTGGGACTAGCGGGAGGGGCGAGCAGTACTTC. This sequence encodes CASTGTSGRGEQYF.

The CDR3 reads CASSLALRSYEQYF. For the CDR3, the DNA is TGTGCCAGCAGTTTAGCATTGCGCTCCTACGAGCAGTACTTC. The chain combines TRBV12-3 or TRBV12-4 with TRBJ2-7; D gene uncertain. Trimming stripped 0 bases from V and 0 bases from J, with 6 bases between. The CDR3 sequence is 14 residues long.

The chain joins TRBV6-1 to TRBJ2-3; 7 nucleotides agree with TRBD1. V lost 8 bases to trimming and J lost 6 bases; unmatched junction nucleotides: 8. The CDR3 totals 13 residues. The germline gives CDR1 MNHNS, CDR2 SASEGT. The DNA of the CDR3 is TGTGCCAGCTATAGGGACAGTGGGGATACGCAGTATTTT. Translating it yields CASYRDSGDTQYF.

This chain joins TRBV28 and TRBJ1-2; the D gene is possibly TRBD1 (6 bases). Germline V CDR1 and CDR2: MDHEN, SYDVKM. This CDR3 has 13 amino acids. Deletions cut 10 bases from V and 4 bases from J, with 16 bases between. CDR3 loop: CAIRRWGLYGYTF. CDR3 DNA: TGTGCCATCCGACGGTGGGGGCTCTATGGCTACACCTTC.

This chain joins TRBV2 and TRBJ1-1; possible D gene TRBD1, 5 bases. The V end was cut by 7 bases, the J end by 3 bases, with 18 bases between. Germline V CDR1 and CDR2: SNHLY, FYNNEI. CDR3 length: 15 residues. The CDR3 nucleotides read TGTGCCAGCACCCTGGGACGTCATCGGGACACTGAAGCTTTCTTT. It yields the protein CASTLGRHRDTEAFF.

This rearrangement joins TRBV11-3 to TRBJ2-2; D might be TRBD2 (6 bases). The V gene's germline CDR1 is SGHNT and CDR2 YENEEA. The CDR3 contains 15 residues. With 1 base removed from V and 1 base from J, the gap between germline ends came to 7 bases. This chain's CDR3 is CASSLGGVNTGELFF. As DNA, the CDR3 is TGTGCCAGCAGCTTAGGGGGGGTGAACACCGGGGAGCTGTTTTTT.